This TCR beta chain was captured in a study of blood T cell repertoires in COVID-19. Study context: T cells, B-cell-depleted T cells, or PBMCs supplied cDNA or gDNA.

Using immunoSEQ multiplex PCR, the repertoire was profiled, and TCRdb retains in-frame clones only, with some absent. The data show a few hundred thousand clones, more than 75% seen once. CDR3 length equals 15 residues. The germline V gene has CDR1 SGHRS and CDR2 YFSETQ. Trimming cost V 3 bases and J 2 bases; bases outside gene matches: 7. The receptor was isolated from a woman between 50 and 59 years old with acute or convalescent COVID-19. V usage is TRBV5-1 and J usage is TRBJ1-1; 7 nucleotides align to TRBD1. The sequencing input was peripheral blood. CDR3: CASSWGDSSNTEAFF. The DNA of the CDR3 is TGCGCCAGCAGCTGGGGGGACAGCTCTAACACTGAAGCTTTCTTT.